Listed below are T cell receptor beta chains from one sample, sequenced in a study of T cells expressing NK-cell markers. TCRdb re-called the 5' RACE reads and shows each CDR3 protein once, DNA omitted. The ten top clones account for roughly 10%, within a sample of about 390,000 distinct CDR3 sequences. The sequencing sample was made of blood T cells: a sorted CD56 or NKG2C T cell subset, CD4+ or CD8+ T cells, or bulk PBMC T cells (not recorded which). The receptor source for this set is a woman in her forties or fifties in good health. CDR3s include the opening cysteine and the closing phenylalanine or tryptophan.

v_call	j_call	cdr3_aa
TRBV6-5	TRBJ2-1	CASSYSGQRQFF
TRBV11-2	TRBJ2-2	CASIPWQGGGGELFF
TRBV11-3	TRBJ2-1	CASRSLMGLGEQFF
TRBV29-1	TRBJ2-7	CSVEDPNGPYEQYF
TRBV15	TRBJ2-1	CATSREKAREGRDEQFF
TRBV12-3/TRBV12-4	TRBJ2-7	CASSPKRREGREQYF
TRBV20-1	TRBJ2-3	CSARVDHTDTQYF
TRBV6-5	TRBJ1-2	CASRGFGTATNYGYTF
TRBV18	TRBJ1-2	CASSPDFRAMDGYTF
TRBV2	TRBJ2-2	CASSEVESNTGELFF
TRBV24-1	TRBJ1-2	CATSDSEGAVGYGYTF
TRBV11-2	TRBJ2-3	CASSAPLAGGIDTQYF
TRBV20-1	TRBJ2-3	CSASRLAGGDTQYF
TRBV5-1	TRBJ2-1	CASSRIAGLDNEQFF
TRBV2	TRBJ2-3	CASSPPAGGPHTQYF
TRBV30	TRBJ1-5	CAWGQDQPQHF
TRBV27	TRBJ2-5	CASSFILGGQSTQYF
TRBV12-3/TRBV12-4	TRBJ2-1	CASSNVVDNEQFF
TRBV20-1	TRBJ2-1	CSATSGLVVEQFF
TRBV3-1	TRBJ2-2	CASRPSGYTGELFF
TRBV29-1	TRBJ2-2	CSVLFHGQGRGTGELFF
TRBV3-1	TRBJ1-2	CASSQEGFSNTF
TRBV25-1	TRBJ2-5	CASSRLAGVGGYQETQYF
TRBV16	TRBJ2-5	CASSQFSSGNGETQYF
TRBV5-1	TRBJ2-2	CASSSSGQGGTGELFF
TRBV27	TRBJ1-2	CASSLYGQGVGGYTF
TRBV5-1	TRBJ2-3	CASSLEGPPTDTQYF
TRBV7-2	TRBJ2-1	CASSLGLARNEQFF
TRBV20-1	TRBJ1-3	CSAPAGNTIYF
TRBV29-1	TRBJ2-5	CSGSRQGGETQYF
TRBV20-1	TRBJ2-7	CSASTPRTSGAKRILEQYF
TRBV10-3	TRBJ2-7	CAISEPASGGHEQYF
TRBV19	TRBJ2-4	CASSPQRGAIQYF
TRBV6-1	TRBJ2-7	CASSETGSYEQYF
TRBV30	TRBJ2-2	CAWKGLGLAGLPQSVKNTGELFF
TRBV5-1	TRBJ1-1	CASSLGPMNTEAFF
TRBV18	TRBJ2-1	CASSRWREPDEQFF
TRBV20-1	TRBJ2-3	CSARQRDGADTQYF
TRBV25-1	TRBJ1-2	CASGIGPPYGYTF
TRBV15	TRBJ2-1	CATSSLGGSSYNEQFF
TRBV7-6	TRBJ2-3	CASSLEGPSLPDTQYF
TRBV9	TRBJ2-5	CASSPPGDSLEKEETQYF
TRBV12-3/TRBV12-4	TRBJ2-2	CASSLQSTGELFF
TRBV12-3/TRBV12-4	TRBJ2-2	CASSPGLLNTGELFF
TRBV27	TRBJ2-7	CASRGLAGAHTRGYEQYF
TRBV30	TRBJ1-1	CAWAAGYTEAFF
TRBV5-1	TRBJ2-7	CASSPGVAGGPSYEQYF
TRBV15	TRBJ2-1	CATRIAGSSYNEQFF
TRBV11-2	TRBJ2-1	CASSLREYREQFF
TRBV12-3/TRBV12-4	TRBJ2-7	CASRFGARGEQYF
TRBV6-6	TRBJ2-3	CASSLILAGVTLADTQYF
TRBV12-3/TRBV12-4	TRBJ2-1	CASSLLGGSSNEQFF
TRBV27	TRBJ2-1	CASSRPWTSGSPYNEQFF
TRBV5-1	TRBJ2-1	CASSSGQGAVDEQFF